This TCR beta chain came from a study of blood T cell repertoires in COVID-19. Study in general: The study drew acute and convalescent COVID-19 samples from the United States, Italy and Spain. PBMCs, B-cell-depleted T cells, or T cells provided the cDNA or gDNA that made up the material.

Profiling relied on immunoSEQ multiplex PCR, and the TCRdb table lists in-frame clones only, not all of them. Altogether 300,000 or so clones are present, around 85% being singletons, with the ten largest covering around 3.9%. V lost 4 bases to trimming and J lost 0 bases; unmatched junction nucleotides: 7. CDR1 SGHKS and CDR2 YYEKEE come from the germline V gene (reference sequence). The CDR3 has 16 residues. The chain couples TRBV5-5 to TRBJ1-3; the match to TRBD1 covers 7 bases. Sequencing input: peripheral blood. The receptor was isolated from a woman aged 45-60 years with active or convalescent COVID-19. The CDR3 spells CASSKVTGTSGNTIYF. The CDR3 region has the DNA TGTGCCAGCAGCAAGGTGACAGGGACCTCTGGAAACACCATATATTTT. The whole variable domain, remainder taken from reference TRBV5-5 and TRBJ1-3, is DAGVTQSPTHLIKTRGQQVTLRCSPISGHKSVSWYQQVLGQGPQFIFQYYEKEERGRGNFPDRFSARQFPNYSSELNVNALLLGDSALYLCASSKVTGTSGNTIYFGEGSWLTVV.